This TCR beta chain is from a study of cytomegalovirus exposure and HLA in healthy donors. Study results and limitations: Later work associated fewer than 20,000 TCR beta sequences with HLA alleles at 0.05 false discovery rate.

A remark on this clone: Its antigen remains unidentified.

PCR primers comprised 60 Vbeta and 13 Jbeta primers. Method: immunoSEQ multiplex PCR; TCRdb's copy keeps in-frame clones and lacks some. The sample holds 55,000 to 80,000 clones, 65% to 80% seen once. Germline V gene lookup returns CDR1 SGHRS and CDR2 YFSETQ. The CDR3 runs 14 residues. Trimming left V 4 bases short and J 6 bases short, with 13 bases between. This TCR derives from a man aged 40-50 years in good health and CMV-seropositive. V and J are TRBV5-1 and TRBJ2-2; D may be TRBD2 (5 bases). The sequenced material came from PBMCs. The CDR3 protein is CASSLTTVPGELFF. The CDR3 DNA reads TGCGCCAGCAGCCTGACTACAGTCCCCGGGGAGCTGTTTTTT.